A selection of T cell receptor beta chains follows, all from one sample in a study of T cells in localized non-small cell lung cancer. The protocol was immunoSEQ multiplex PCR, while the TCRdb copy is restricted to in-frame clones and leaves out a portion. This sample carries tens of thousands of clones, 86% of them seen once, and the ten largest clones take 21%. The material sequenced was peripheral blood, taken before any cancer treatment. These receptors all stem from an older male donor with stage III squamous cell lung carcinoma. The CDR3 runs from the conserved cysteine through the conserved F or W. The D gene is left open where the match is weak. Clone size, where shown, is once, few, many, or a class for clones that have expanded.

NA	TRBJ2-7	TRBV15	NA	TGTGCCACCAGCAGAGATAGGGGGGGCGAGCAGTACTTC	CATSRDRGGEQYF
NA	TRBJ1-5	TRBV7-2	NA	TGTGCCAGCAGCTTGCAGGGTGGCGTCAATCAGCCCCAGCATTTT	CASSLQGGVNQPQHF
NA	TRBJ2-4	TRBV27	NA	TGTGCCAGCAGTCCACAGGGTCGGGGGATTCAGTACTTC	CASSPQGRGIQYF
NA	TRBJ2-3	TRBV19	NA	TGTGCCAGTAGTATAGGACAACTCAGGGATACGCAGTATTTT	CASSIGQLRDTQYF
many	TRBJ1-2	TRBV4-1	TRBD1	TGCGCCAGCAGCCAACAGGGGGCGTATGGCTACACCTTC	CASSQQGAYGYTF
NA	TRBJ2-2	TRBV7-2	NA	TGTGCCAGCAGCTTAGTCCACACCGGGGAGCTGTTTTTT	CASSLVHTGELFF
NA	TRBJ2-5	TRBV7-3	TRBD1	TGTGCCAGCAGCTTACTGGGACAGGGCCAAGAGACCCAGTACTTC	CASSLLGQGQETQYF
few	TRBJ1-2	TRBV21-1	NA	TGTGCCAGCAGCCCCCCGGGACAGCCGCCAGCTAACTATGGCTACACCTTC	CASSPPGQPPANYGYTF
NA	TRBJ2-3	TRBV5-5	NA	TGTGCCAGCAGCCCTGTGGAGGCCACAGATACGCAGTATTTT	CASSPVEATDTQYF
NA	TRBJ1-1	TRBV5-1	TRBD1	TGCGCCAGCAGCTTGGGGGACAGGGGCGCTTGGAACGCTGAAGCTTTCTTT	CASSLGDRGAWNAEAFF
NA	TRBJ2-3	TRBV11-2	NA	TGTGCCAGCAGCTTAGGAGGTACAGATACGCAGTATTTT	CASSLGGTDTQYF
NA	TRBJ2-1	TRBV5-1	TRBD2	TGCGCCAGCAGCCGCACTAGCGGGGTCAACAATGAGCAGTTCTTC	CASSRTSGVNNEQFF
NA	TRBJ1-1	TRBV27	NA	TGTGCCAGCAGTTTAGCGGCCTTGGTAGGCACTGAAGCTTTCTTT	CASSLAALVGTEAFF
once	TRBJ1-6	TRBV30	NA	TGTGCCTGGAGTAACAGTCCCGGGGCGTGGGATGCCCTTTCACCCCTCCACTTT	CAWSNSPGAWDALSPLHF
NA	TRBJ2-5	TRBV5-1	NA	TGCGCCAGCAGCAATGGGACCATGAAAGAGACCCAGTACTTC	CASSNGTMKETQYF
NA	TRBJ2-3	TRBV30	TRBD1	TGTGCCTGGGATACGACAGGGGATATAGATACGCAGTATTTT	CAWDTTGDIDTQYF
NA	TRBJ1-5	TRBV6-6	TRBD1	TGTGCCAGCAGTGGCAGGGACAGGGGATCGAGACAGCCCCAGCATTTT	CASSGRDRGSRQPQHF
few	TRBJ1-3	TRBV9	NA	TGTGCCAGCAGCGCGCACACAGGGACCTCTGGAAACACCATATATTTT	CASSAHTGTSGNTIYF
NA	TRBJ2-1	TRBV30	TRBD1	TGTGCCTGGAGGGGGGACAGGGGTTTCAATGAGCAGTTCTTC	CAWRGDRGFNEQFF
NA	TRBJ2-5	TRBV29-1	NA	TGCAGCGTGGATAGGGGAGGAGAGACCCAGTACTTC	CSVDRGGETQYF
NA	TRBJ2-6	TRBV6-5	NA	TGTGCCAGCAGTTACCCTAAGGGGGCCAACGTCCTGACTTTC	CASSYPKGANVLTF
NA	TRBJ2-1	TRBV5-4	NA	TGTGCCAGCAGCACCCCCGGCAGGAGTTTCTACAATGAGCAGTTCTTC	CASSTPGRSFYNEQFF
NA	TRBJ1-1	TRBV7-9	NA	TGTGCCAGCAGCTTAGTCGGCGGAGCTTTCTTT	CASSLVGGAFF
NA	TRBJ2-3	TRBV7-3	NA	TGTGCCAGCAGCTACGCGGCAGGGGGCACAGATACGCAGTATTTT	CASSYAAGGTDTQYF
NA	TRBJ2-5	TRBV7-6	NA	TGTGCCAGCAGCTGGAATTTCGGGGAGACCCAGTACTTC	CASSWNFGETQYF
NA	TRBJ2-5	TRBV6-5	TRBD2	TGTGCCAGCAGTTTAGCGGGACGGGGAACCCAGTACTTC	CASSLAGRGTQYF
NA	TRBJ1-2	TRBV28	TRBD1	TGTGCCAGCACCAAGACAGGGGAGGGCTACACCTTC	CASTKTGEGYTF
NA	TRBJ2-6	TRBV5-4	TRBD2	TGTGCCAGCAGCTCGGGACTAACCTCTGGGGCCAACGTCCTGACTTTC	CASSSGLTSGANVLTF
NA	TRBJ1-2	TRBV11-3	TRBD1	TGTGCCAGCAGCTTAGACGGGCCGACGCACAGGGGACCACGTCGGGGCTACACCTTC	CASSLDGPTHRGPRRGYTF
NA	TRBJ2-3	TRBV30	TRBD1	TGTGCCTGGAGTCAAACAGGGGCTAGCACAGATACGCAGTATTTT	CAWSQTGASTDTQYF
NA	TRBJ1-1	TRBV27	TRBD1	TGTGCCAGCAGTTTGGCGACAGGGGGCCACACTGAAGCTTTCTTT	CASSLATGGHTEAFF
NA	TRBJ1-4	TRBV11-1	NA	TGTGCCAGCAGCCAGCGGGACGTTGAAAAACTGTTTTTT	CASSQRDVEKLFF
NA	TRBJ1-1	TRBV19	NA	TGTGCCAGTAGTAACGGGGCGTCGACAGGCACTGAAGCTTTCTTT	CASSNGASTGTEAFF
once	TRBJ1-3	TRBV4-1	TRBD1	TGCGCCAGCAGCCAAGAAGCCGGGACAGGAGGAAACACCATATATTTT	CASSQEAGTGGNTIYF
NA	TRBJ2-1	TRBV28	NA	TGTGCCAGCAATTCACTCACAGAGCAGGGGAAGGCCGAGCAGTTCTTC	CASNSLTEQGKAEQFF
NA	TRBJ1-5	TRBV27	NA	TGTGCCAGCAGTTTCAGCTTGGATCAGCCCCAGCATTTT	CASSFSLDQPQHF
NA	TRBJ1-1	TRBV5-1	NA	TGCGCCAGCAGCTTGGACCAGGGGATTATAGGCACTGAAGCTTTCTTT	CASSLDQGIIGTEAFF
NA	TRBJ1-1	TRBV10-2	NA	TGCGCCAGCCGTTTAGGGGTCGGGACTGAAGCTTTCTTT	CASRLGVGTEAFF
NA	TRBJ1-6	TRBV6-5	NA	TGTGCCAGCAGTTATAAGGGAACCAATTCACCCCTCCACTTT	CASSYKGTNSPLHF
NA	TRBJ2-3	TRBV5-4	NA	TGTGCCAGCCTCGACAGAAGGGGGACAGATACGCAGTATTTT	CASLDRRGTDTQYF
NA	TRBJ1-1	TRBV2	NA	TGTGCCAGCAGTCCCAGGGGCGATGTTATAGCTTTCTTT	CASSPRGDVIAFF
NA	TRBJ1-1	TRBV5-1	NA	TGCGCCAGCAGCTTTAGGCCGGAGAACACTGAAGCTTTCTTT	CASSFRPENTEAFF
few	TRBJ1-5	TRBV29-1	NA	TGCAGCGTATCCACCGGAGGGTACCAGCCCCAGCATTTT	CSVSTGGYQPQHF
NA	TRBJ1-2	TRBV7-2	NA	TGTGCCAGCAGGCGCGACCGGAACTATGGCTACACCTTC	CASRRDRNYGYTF
NA	TRBJ1-1	TRBV19	NA	TGTGCCAGTAGTATGGGGCAGAGACAGCCTGAGAACACTGAAGCTTTCTTT	CASSMGQRQPENTEAFF
NA	TRBJ2-2	TRBV5-6	NA	TGTGCCAGCAGCCGGGTGTACACCGGGGAGCTGTTTTTT	CASSRVYTGELFF
NA	TRBJ1-4	TRBV5-6	NA	TGTGCCAGCAGCTTGGTTGGGCAGGGAGGAGAAAAACTGTTTTTT	CASSLVGQGGEKLFF